The 19 T cell receptor beta chains given below trace back to one sample, sequenced in a study of sequential checkpoint blockade in melanoma. Assay: immunoSEQ multiplex PCR; the TCRdb copy retains only in-frame clones and omits some. The table records about 35,000 clones, just under 85% of them present only once. Noted treatment: randomized to nivolumab then ipilimumab (arm A) or the reverse (arm B). This material consisted of CD8+ T cells sorted from blood (inferred from file names), taken from a patient given nivolumab and ipilimumab in sequence. These receptors all stem from a human donor with melanoma.

The genes are TRBV7-8 and TRBJ2-7, with 7 bases lining up with TRBD1. Germline V lookup: CDR1 SGHVS, CDR2 FQNEAQ. The CDR3 has 13 residues. After removal of 1 base from V and 6 bases from J, the junction contained 3 bases not matched to a gene. DNA of the CDR3: TGTGCCAGCAGCTTAGGGACAGGTATCGAGCAGTACTTC. Protein sequence: CASSLGTGIEQYF.

The chain couples TRBV5-4 to TRBJ1-3, with D perhaps matching TRBD1 (5 bases). Germline-derived CDR1 and CDR2 are SGHNT and YYREEE (reference sequence). Between the trimmed V and J ends, which lost 4 bases and 8 bases, there was a span of 19 bases. The CDR3 has 15 residues. CDR3 protein: CASSPGGPGGDTIYF. CDR3 DNA: TGTGCCAGCAGCCCGGGGGGACCGGGTGGGGACACCATATATTTT.

This chain uses TRBV5-8 with TRBJ2-7, with TRBD1 matching 7 bases. J was trimmed by 3 bases and V by 4 bases; bases with no gene match: 7. CDR1 and CDR2 (germline): SGHTS, YDEGEE. The CDR3 loop spans 14 amino acids. The DNA of the CDR3 is TGTGCCAGCAGCCCTGACAGGGAAAGCTACGAGCAGTACTTC. Translation: CASSPDRESYEQYF.

This rearrangement joins TRBV5-1 to TRBJ2-1; the match to TRBD1 covers 7 bases. There are 16 residues in the CDR3. The germline V gene has CDR1 SGHRS and CDR2 YFSETQ. Trimming at V came to 3 bases and at J to 5 bases, leaving 11 bases not matched to a gene. CDR3 in amino acids: CASSSDRAEWDNEQFF. CDR3 nucleotide sequence: TGCGCCAGCAGCTCCGACAGGGCGGAATGGGACAATGAGCAGTTCTTC.

This sequence joins TRBV6-6 and TRBJ1-1; tentative D call: TRBD1 (6 bases). Trimming removed 2 bases from V and 7 bases from J, with 14 bases in between. The CDR3 covers 14 residues. CDR1 and CDR2 from the germline V gene are MNHNY and SVGAGI (reference sequence). This CDR3 is CASSYEVGADEAFF. The CDR3 DNA sequence: TGTGCCAGCAGTTACGAGGTGGGGGCAGATGAAGCTTTCTTT.

The chain combines TRBV25-1 with TRBJ2-7, with TRBD1 as a possible D gene (5 bases). Germline V gene data show CDR1 as MGHDK and CDR2 as SYGVNS. V gave up 7 bases and J gave up 6 bases, with 19 bases separating them. CDR3 length equals 14 residues. Written as DNA, the CDR3 is TGTGCCAGCACAATCTCAGACAGCACTCTCGAGCAGTACTTC. Translation gives CASTISDSTLEQYF.

Details on this clone: In the same sample, other DNA sequences code for this CDR3. This sequence joins TRBV5-1 and TRBJ2-7; TRBD1 aligns across 7 bases. Germline V gene data show CDR1 as SGHRS and CDR2 as YFSETQ. CDR3 length: 15 amino acids. The V segment lost 3 bases and the J segment 0 bases; nucleotides outside the gene matches: 6. The CDR3 is CASSSLQGTSYEQYF. The CDR3 DNA reads TGCGCCAGCAGCTCGTTACAGGGGACCTCCTACGAGCAGTACTTC.

The DNA for the CDR3 is TGCGCCAGCAGCCTTATCGACAGGGGGCAAGAGACCCAGTACTTC. Its translation is CASSLIDRGQETQYF. J is TRBJ2-5 and V is TRBV4-1; 9 nucleotides match TRBD1. This CDR3 is built from 15 residues. The germline gives CDR1 MGHRA, CDR2 YSYEKL. The ends lost 4 bases at V and 2 bases at J; junction bases unmatched: 5.

This chain connects TRBV18 to TRBJ1-3; 7 bases map to TRBD1. This CDR3 spans 15 amino acids. V lost 4 bases, J lost 0 bases, and 3 bases stayed unmatched. The germline V gene encodes CDR1 KGHSH and CDR2 LQKENI. The CDR3: CASSLGQASGNTIYF. The CDR3 DNA reads TGTGCCAGCTCACTCGGACAGGCCTCTGGAAACACCATATATTTT.

The V and J genes are TRBV6-4 and TRBJ2-3, with 13 bases that match TRBD2. Germline CDR1 is MRHNA and CDR2 is SNTAGT. The CDR3 contains 16 residues. The J segment lost 5 bases and the V segment lost 3 bases, leaving 5 bases of the junction unmatched. The CDR3 loop reads CASSDTSGGARDTQYF. The CDR3 region has the DNA TGTGCCAGCAGTGATACTAGCGGGGGGGCTAGAGATACGCAGTATTTT.

The CDR3 DNA reads TGTGCCAGCAGTCACTGGGGACTAGCGGAAACCTACGAGCAGTACTTC. Translation: CASSHWGLAETYEQYF. The chain combines TRBV6-6 with TRBJ2-7; 11 bases line up with TRBD2. V shed 5 bases, J shed 2 bases, and the junction held 8 bases outside the gene matches. Germline CDR1 is MNHNY and CDR2 is SVGAGI (reference sequence). The CDR3 extends over 16 amino acids.

V and J are TRBV5-4 and TRBJ2-7, with a possible D match to TRBD1 (6 bases). Germline CDR1 reads SGHNT; CDR2 reads YYREEE (reference sequence). This CDR3 has 15 residues. V gave up 1 base and J gave up 7 bases, with 18 bases separating them. The CDR3 reads CASSLTGHPLGEQYF. Here the CDR3 DNA reads TGTGCCAGCAGCTTGACGGGACACCCCTTGGGTGAGCAGTACTTC.

This chain joins TRBV5-1 and TRBJ2-7; D possibly corresponds to TRBD2 (5 bases). V dropped 6 bases and J dropped 4 bases, with 14 bases sitting between them. The CDR3 runs to 13 residues. CDR1 SGHRS and CDR2 YFSETQ come from the germline V gene. The CDR3 sequence: CASTRRGSYEQYF. In DNA form, the CDR3 reads TGCGCCAGCACTCGGAGAGGGAGTTACGAGCAGTACTTC. The full variable domain, its missing parts supplied by reference TRBV5-1 and TRBJ2-7, is KAGVTQTPRYLIKTRGQQVTLSCSPISGHRSVSWYQQTPGQGLQFLFEYFSETQRNKGNFPGRFSGRQFSNSRSEMNVSTLELGDSALYLCASTRRGSYEQYFGPGTRLTVT.

The chain is built from TRBV27 and TRBJ2-7; 8 bases align to TRBD1. Per germline, CDR1 MNHEY and CDR2 SMNVEV (reference sequence). The CDR3 sequence is 14 residues long. V lost 3 bases and J lost 2; bases outside the gene matches: 3. Here the CDR3 DNA reads TGTGCCAGCAGTTTCTACAGGGGGGCCTACGAGCAGTACTTC. It codes for CASSFYRGAYEQYF.

This clone counts as medium-sized. J is TRBJ2-7 and V is TRBV4-1; a possible D gene is TRBD1 (6 bases). Germline V CDR1 and CDR2: MGHRA, YSYEKL. The V and J ends lost 1 base and 7 bases respectively, with 11 bases between them. The CDR3 has 13 amino acids. Here the CDR3 reads CASSQGAGDEQYF. CDR3 bases: TGCGCCAGCAGCCAAGGCGCAGGGGATGAGCAGTACTTC.

The chain joins TRBV28 to TRBJ2-5; 8 bases map to TRBD2. There are 14 residues in the CDR3. CDR1 MDHEN and CDR2 SYDVKM come from the germline V gene. V was clipped by 6 bases and J by 4 bases; unmatched bases: 7. This CDR3 reads CASSPPAGAETQYF. CDR3 in DNA: TGTGCCAGCAGCCCTCCAGCGGGGGCAGAGACCCAGTACTTC.

The CDR3 loop is CASSEGQIPAEAFF. CDR3 in DNA: TGTGCCAGCAGTGAAGGACAGATACCTGCTGAAGCTTTCTTT. The V call is TRBV6-5, the J call TRBJ1-1; TRBD1 might be the D (6 bases). CDR1 and CDR2 (germline): MNHEY, SVGAGI. The CDR3 extends over 14 amino acids. Trimming left V 5 bases short and J 6 bases short, with 16 bases between.

This clone was counted only a few times. The J gene is TRBJ1-1, the V gene TRBV5-1, with TRBD1 matching 7 bases. Looked up from germline, CDR1 is SGHRS and CDR2 is YFSETQ. V lost 2 bases and J lost 2; bases outside the gene matches: 6. The CDR3 sequence is 15 residues long. CDR3 sequence: CASSFSTGRNTEAFF. CDR3 coding DNA: TGCGCCAGCAGCTTCTCGACAGGGAGAAACACTGAAGCTTTCTTT.

In its sample, this clone was seen a few times. Other DNA sequences from this sample encode an identical CDR3 as well. The chain joins TRBV2 to TRBJ2-5; maybe TRBD1 (6 bases). Trimming shortened V by 1 base and J by 5 bases, and 11 bases separated the two germline ends. This CDR3 has 14 residues. CDR1 SNHLY and CDR2 FYNNEI come from the germline V gene. The CDR3 sequence: CASSEGTGLETQYF. In DNA, the CDR3 is TGTGCCAGCAGTGAAGGTACAGGGTTGGAGACCCAGTACTTC.